This TCR beta chain was sequenced in a study of cytotoxic CD8 clonotypes in ibrutinib-treated CLL. The length of the CDR3 is 18 residues. With V trimmed by 3 bases and J by 0 bases, 9 bases remained unmatched. CDR1 is SGHNT and CDR2 is YYREEE in the germline V gene (reference sequence). Using immunoSEQ multiplex PCR, the repertoire was profiled, and TCRdb retains in-frame clones only, with some absent. The repertoire holds roughly 29,000 clones, with 57% as singletons. The rearrangement uses TRBV5-4 and TRBJ2-3; 11 bases are a match to TRBD2. The sequence was collected from a human donor with chronic lymphocytic leukemia. Sequenced material: PBMCs, taken before ibrutinib treatment. This chain's CDR3 is CASSSHLGLADSTDTQYF. The CDR3 DNA is TGTGCCAGCAGCTCTCATCTGGGACTAGCGGATAGCACAGATACGCAGTATTTT. Full variable domain (remainder filled in from reference TRBV5-4 and TRBJ2-3): ETGVTQSPTHLIKTRGQQVTLRCSSQSGHNTVSWYQQALGQGPQFIFQYYREEENGRGNFPPRFSGLQFPNYSSELNVNALELDDSALYLCASSSHLGLADSTDTQYFGPGTRLTVL.